This T cell receptor beta chain was profiled in a study of T cells in Graves' hyperthyroidism and ophthalmopathy. Study at large: Blood from the periphery was taken at initial diagnosis, before any treatment. Study-level results: A 13 V-J model separated ophthalmopathy from stable hyperthyroidism. In blood, most of the thyroid clonotypes expanded above 0.001 were also present.

RNA transcripts provided the source from which TCR beta CDR3 regions were amplified. With the HTBI primer set, the TCR CDR3 went through a first round of RT-PCR. Via MiXCR, TCRdb re-called the multiplex PCR reads, giving one row per CDR3 protein. The data show a few hundred thousand distinct CDR3 sequences, 14% seen once. On this clonotype itself: The antigen remains unidentified.

The germline gives CDR1 SGHVS, CDR2 FQNEAQ. The CDR3 spans 17 residues. The V and J ends lost 5 bases and 3 bases, in that order; junction bases with no gene match: 10. Newly diagnosed patients aged 18 to 65 had hyperthyroidism of under 2 months' duration. V is TRBV7-8 and J is TRBJ2-7, with TRBD2 identical over 13 bases. The receptor was isolated from a middle-aged woman with Graves' hyperthyroidism. The specimen sequenced was blood. The CDR3: CASSQGLAGLGSYEQYF. For the CDR3, the DNA is TGTGCCAGCAGCCAGGGACTAGCGGGATTAGGGAGCTACGAGCAGTACTTC.